This T cell receptor beta chain was profiled in a study of beta chain features in type 1 diabetes. Across the whole study: All samples combined gave under 110,000,000 sorted cells for examination. The study's findings and limits: All four CD4+ subsets of Type 1 diabetes patients contained TCRB CDR3s that were moderately but significantly shorter. Over-representation of high TCR-expressing cells was a possible consequence of cDNA sequencing. Among patients, naive, central memory and Treg TCRB repertoires appeared more similar than among healthy donors.

All of the isolated RNA was reverse transcribed, so expressed TCRB transcripts were sequenced. Libraries were prepared by immunoSEQ multiplex PCR; TCRdb keeps only in-frame clonotypes and omits some of them. The table shows more than 300,000 clones, with about 12% occurring only once. In the case of this clone: Its target is not known.

The sequencing sample was made of naive CD4+ T cells from blood. The clonotype comes from a man aged 18 to 29 in good health.

In DNA form, the CDR3 reads TGTGCCAGCAGCTTAGATGGGACTAGCGGGTCCCGCCATACGCAGTATTTT. As protein: CASSLDGTSGSRHTQYF. The V call is TRBV7-2, the J call TRBJ2-3; TRBD2 matches at 12 bases. V was clipped by 1 base and J by 7 bases; unmatched bases: 9. The CDR3 consists of 17 residues. In germline, CDR1 is SGHTA, CDR2 FQGNSA.